This T cell receptor (beta chain) was obtained from a study of regulatory T cells in long-lasting Graves disease. The CDR3 length is 14 residues. Trimming removed 2 bases at V and 0 bases at J, with 10 bases between. CDR1 is DFQATT and CDR2 is SNEGSKA in the germline V gene (reference sequence). This clonotype was counted a few times. Construction of TCR beta libraries relied on iRepertoire HTBI primers and on Arm-PCR targeting CDR3 regions. TCRdb ran MiXCR on the multiplex PCR reads and lists one entry per CDR3 protein. The sample shows approximately 400,000 distinct CDR3 sequences, 12% of them seen only once. Described time point: newly diagnosed GD, antithyroid drugs for less than 3 months. Isolated PBMC RNA provided the starting material for the TCR library. Diagnosis followed American Thyroid Association guidelines for Graves' disease. The sample was also reused in another study, on T cells in Graves' hyperthyroidism and ophthalmopathy. That work adds: Ophthalmopathy could be told apart from stable hyperthyroidism with a 13 V-J model.

The material was peripheral blood mononuclear cells (PBMCs), obtained at new diagnosis, from a patient treated with antithyroid drugs. This clonotype was obtained from a woman aged 18 to 35 with Graves disease. V is TRBV20-1 and J is TRBJ1-1, with TRBD1 as a possible D gene (6 bases). The CDR3 protein is CSARLTGLNTEAFF. As DNA, the CDR3 is TGCAGTGCTAGATTGACAGGTTTGAACACTGAAGCTTTCTTT.